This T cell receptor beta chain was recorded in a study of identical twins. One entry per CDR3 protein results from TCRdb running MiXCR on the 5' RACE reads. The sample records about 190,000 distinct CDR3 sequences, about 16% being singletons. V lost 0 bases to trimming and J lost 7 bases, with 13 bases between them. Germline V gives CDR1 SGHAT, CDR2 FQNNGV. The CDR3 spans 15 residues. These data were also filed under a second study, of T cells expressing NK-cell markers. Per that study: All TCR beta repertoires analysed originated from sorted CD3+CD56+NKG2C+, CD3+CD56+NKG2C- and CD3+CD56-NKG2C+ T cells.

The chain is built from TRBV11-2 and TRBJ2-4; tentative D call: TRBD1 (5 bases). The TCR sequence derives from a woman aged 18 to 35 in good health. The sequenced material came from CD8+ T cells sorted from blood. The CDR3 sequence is CASSLDQGPLNIQYF. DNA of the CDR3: TGTGCCAGCAGCTTAGATCAGGGCCCGTTGAACATTCAGTACTTC.